The clone carrying this TCR beta chain was found once. The data originate from a study of blood T cell repertoires in COVID-19. Whole-study context: Samples came from the United States, Italy and Spain, spanning acute and convalescent COVID-19. The cDNA or gDNA used as material had been derived from T cells, B-cell-depleted T cells, or PBMCs.

In germline, CDR1 is SEHNR, CDR2 FQNEAQ (reference sequence). V lost 5 bases and J lost 5, with 12 bases in between. The CDR3 has 13 amino acids. As processed by the authors: Estimation of nucleated cell counts was performed using reference gene primer amplification. The assay was immunoSEQ multiplex PCR, and TCRdb's table has in-frame clones only and misses some. Clonal size and the V and J genes are those of that table, whereas D and trimming came from the DNA. The sample shows some 65,000 clones, 79% of them seen only once. The sample taken for sequencing was peripheral blood. This chain connects TRBV7-9 to TRBJ1-1, with a possible D match to TRBD1 (5 bases). This clonotype originated in a woman between 65 and 79 years old with acute or convalescent COVID-19. CDR3 region: CASSTREETEAFF. The CDR3 DNA is TGTGCCAGCAGCACCAGGGAAGAAACTGAAGCTTTCTTT.